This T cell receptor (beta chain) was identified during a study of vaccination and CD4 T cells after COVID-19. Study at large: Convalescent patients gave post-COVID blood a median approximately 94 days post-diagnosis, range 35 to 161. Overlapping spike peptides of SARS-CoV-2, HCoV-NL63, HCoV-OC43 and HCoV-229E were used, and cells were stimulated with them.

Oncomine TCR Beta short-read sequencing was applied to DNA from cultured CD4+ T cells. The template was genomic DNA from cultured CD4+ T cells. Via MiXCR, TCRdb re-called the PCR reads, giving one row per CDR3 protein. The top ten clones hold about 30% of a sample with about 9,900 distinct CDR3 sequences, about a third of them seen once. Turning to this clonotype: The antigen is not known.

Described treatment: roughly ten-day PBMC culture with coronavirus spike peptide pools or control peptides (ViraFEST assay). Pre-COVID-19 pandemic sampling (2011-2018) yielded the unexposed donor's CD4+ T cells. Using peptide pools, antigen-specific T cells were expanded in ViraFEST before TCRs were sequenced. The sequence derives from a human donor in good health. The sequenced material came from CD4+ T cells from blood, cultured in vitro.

The DNA of the CDR3 is TGTGCCAGCAGTACCCGGGACAGGAACACTGAAGCTTTCTTT. The encoded protein is CASSTRDRNTEAFF. The genes are TRBV6-1 and TRBJ1-1; 7 nucleotides agree with TRBD1. Germline CDR1 MNHNS, CDR2 SASEGT. J lost 1 base, V lost 5 bases, and 4 bases had no gene match. CDR3 length: 14 residues.